The 27 T cell receptor beta chains given below trace back to one sample, sequenced in a study of blood T cell repertoires in COVID-19. The method was immunoSEQ multiplex PCR; TCRdb's version includes in-frame clones alone and lacks a portion of them. The sample consists of hundreds of thousands of clones, 82% of them appearing once. The sequenced sample consisted of peripheral blood. The receptors were sampled from a woman in her sixties with active or convalescent COVID-19.

The chain combines TRBV28 with TRBJ1-2, with 10 bases aligning to TRBD1. This CDR3 spans 13 amino acids. J lost 8 bases, V lost 6 bases, and 6 bases had no gene match. Germline V gene lookup returns CDR1 MDHEN and CDR2 SYDVKM. Here the CDR3 reads CASRTGTGEGYTF. DNA of the CDR3: TGTGCCAGCAGAACCGGGACAGGGGAAGGCTACACCTTC.

This sequence joins TRBV5-1 and TRBJ2-2; TRBD1 aligns across 10 bases. Germline CDR1 and CDR2: SGHRS and YFSETQ. The ends lost 2 bases at V and 7 bases at J; junction bases unmatched: 2. The CDR3 loop spans 14 amino acids. The CDR3 is CASSFDRGRGELFF. The CDR3 nucleotides read TGCGCCAGCAGCTTCGACAGGGGGCGCGGGGAGCTGTTTTTT. The full variable domain, with the rest looked up from reference TRBV5-1 and TRBJ2-2, is KAGVTQTPRYLIKTRGQQVTLSCSPISGHRSVSWYQQTPGQGLQFLFEYFSETQRNKGNFPGRFSGRQFSNSRSEMNVSTLELGDSALYLCASSFDRGRGELFFGEGSRLTVL.

The chain uses TRBV6-6 and TRBJ2-7; 7 positions agree with TRBD1. The germline gives CDR1 MNHNY, CDR2 SVGAGI (reference sequence). This CDR3 spans 15 amino acids. Germline trimming cut 6 bases from V and 1 base from J; bases unmatched to any gene: 9. As DNA, the CDR3 is TGTGCCAGCAGCCCCAGGGACAGTGCTTCCTACGAGCAGTACTTC. Translation gives CASSPRDSASYEQYF.

V gene TRBV2 combines with J gene TRBJ2-1, with 13 bases matching TRBD2. The CDR3 length is 15 residues. V lost 6 bases, J lost 7 bases, and 6 bases stayed unmatched. CDR1 SNHLY and CDR2 FYNNEI come from the germline V gene. CDR3 DNA: TGTGCCAGCAGCATGGGACTAGCGGGACCTAATGAGCAGTTCTTC. As protein: CASSMGLAGPNEQFF.

The V call is TRBV30, the J call TRBJ1-1; D not certain. CDR3 length: 13 residues. With 1 base removed from V and 1 base from J, the gap between germline ends came to 7 bases. Germline V gene data show CDR1 as GTSNPN and CDR2 as SVGIG (reference sequence). The CDR3 spells CAWSELRNTEAFF. The CDR3 DNA follows: TGTGCCTGGAGTGAACTCCGGAACACTGAAGCTTTCTTT.

The chain uses TRBV6-5 and TRBJ2-1; 10 positions agree with TRBD1. This CDR3 has 15 residues. From germline, CDR1 is MNHEY and CDR2 SVGAGI. The V segment lost 6 bases and the J segment 7 bases; nucleotides outside the gene matches: 9. The CDR3 spells CASRRPGQGINEQFF. The CDR3 nucleotides are TGTGCCAGCAGACGACCGGGACAGGGGATAAATGAGCAGTTCTTC.

The gene calls are TRBV10-2 and TRBJ2-1, with D maybe TRBD1 (7 bases). The CDR3 loop spans 13 amino acids. V was shortened by 6 bases and J by 10 bases, with 16 bases between the two germline ends. From germline, CDR1 is WSHSY and CDR2 SAAADI. CDR3 DNA: TGCGCCAGCAGGGGACTCGAGGGGGCAGAGCAGTTCTTC. This translates into CASRGLEGAEQFF.

The chain couples TRBV7-2 to TRBJ2-7; 10 positions agree with TRBD2. There are 14 residues in the CDR3. Germline assignment: CDR1 SGHTA and CDR2 FQGNSA. The V gene end was trimmed by 0 bases and the J gene end by 7 bases; junction bases not matched to a gene: 3. The CDR3 protein is CASSLAAGGKEQYF. The DNA for the CDR3 is TGTGCCAGCAGCTTAGCAGCGGGGGGGAAGGAGCAGTACTTC.

The V call is TRBV3-1 (or the pseudogene TRBV3-2), the J call TRBJ2-1, with 11 nucleotides matching TRBD2. In germline, CDR1 is LGHDT, CDR2 YNNKEL (reference sequence). The V gene end was trimmed by 5 bases and the J gene end by 7 bases; junction bases not matched to a gene: 10. This CDR3 has 16 amino acids. The DNA of the CDR3 is TGTGCCAGCAGCTTAAACCGGCTAGCGGGGGGAAATGAGCAGTTCTTC. It specifies CASSLNRLAGGNEQFF.

The rearrangement links TRBV19 to TRBJ2-5, with D tentatively TRBD2 (5 bases). Germline values: CDR1 LNHDA, CDR2 SQIVND (reference sequence). The V gene lost 7 bases and the J gene lost 5 bases, with 23 bases spanning the gap. CDR3 size: 16 residues. CDR3 sequence: CASTKTHSNSAETQYF. CDR3 DNA: TGTGCCAGTACCAAAACCCACTCGAATAGCGCCGAGACCCAGTACTTC.

This CDR3 reads CASSIDQGARTEAFF. CDR3 DNA sequence: TGTGCCAGCAGCATAGACCAGGGGGCGCGAACTGAAGCTTTCTTT. This rearrangement joins TRBV27 to TRBJ1-1; 8 nucleotides agree with TRBD1. Losses at the gene ends were 6 bases for V and 5 bases for J; bases not matched to a gene: 11. This CDR3 spans 15 amino acids. Germline V gives CDR1 MNHEY, CDR2 SMNVEV (reference sequence).

This clone was seen a few times. The rearrangement links TRBV6-1 to TRBJ1-6, with D possibly matching TRBD1 (5 bases). The CDR3 runs 15 residues. V was shortened by 2 bases and J by 8 bases, with 13 bases between the two germline ends. Germline CDR1 is MNHNS and CDR2 is SASEGT. CDR3 region: CASSELAGHDSPLHF. The DNA for the CDR3 is TGTGCCAGCAGTGAATTGGCAGGGCATGATTCACCCCTCCACTTT.

The DNA for the CDR3 is TGTGCCAGCAGCCAATACCGACAGGCCCTCAGGGAATATGGCTACACCTTC. As protein: CASSQYRQALREYGYTF. The rearrangement links TRBV3-1 (or the pseudogene TRBV3-2) to TRBJ1-2; D may be TRBD1 (6 bases). Trimming cost V 2 bases and J 5 bases, with 21 bases left between them. CDR3 length equals 17 residues. CDR1 is LGHDT and CDR2 is YNNKEL in the germline V gene (reference sequence).

The chain has TRBV19 and TRBJ1-5; D possibly corresponds to TRBD1 (5 bases). CDR1 and CDR2 (germline): LNHDA, SQIVND (reference sequence). V lost 3 bases and J lost 5, with 8 bases in between. This CDR3 has 13 residues. CDR3 in amino acids: CASSMATDQPQHF. The CDR3 region has the DNA TGTGCCAGTAGTATGGCGACAGATCAGCCCCAGCATTTT.

The chain joins TRBV2 to TRBJ2-3; TRBD2 agrees at 10 bases. V was pared by 7 bases and J by 1 base, with 5 bases of the junction left unmatched. In germline, CDR1 is SNHLY, CDR2 FYNNEI. This CDR3 has 15 residues. CDR3 DNA: TGTGCCAGCACCCTTGGGACTAGCGGCACAGATACGCAGTATTTT. Its protein is CASTLGTSGTDTQYF.

In its sample, this clone was seen a few times. This sequence joins TRBV10-3 and TRBJ2-1; 14 bases map to TRBD2. Trimming cost V 4 bases and J 8 bases; bases outside gene matches: 1. CDR1 and CDR2 from the germline V gene are ENHRY and SYGVKD. The CDR3 contains 14 residues. The CDR3 sequence is CAISGGLAGDEQFF. DNA of the CDR3: TGTGCCATCAGTGGGGGACTAGCGGGGGATGAGCAGTTCTTC.

The chain combines TRBV7-9 with TRBJ2-5; a weak D match, TRBD1 (6 bases). V shed 2 bases and J shed 5 bases, with 18 bases lying between them. There are 16 residues in the CDR3. Germline assignment: CDR1 SEHNR and CDR2 FQNEAQ (reference sequence). DNA of the CDR3: TGTGCCAGCAGCTTACCCCCCTACAGGGTTACGGAGACCCAGTACTTC. Translation: CASSLPPYRVTETQYF.

The chain carries TRBV7-9 and TRBJ2-1; 11 bases are a match to TRBD1. CDR3 length equals 15 residues. V dropped 1 base and J dropped 6; count of bases not matched to a gene: 2. Germline V lookup: CDR1 SEHNR, CDR2 FQNEAQ (reference sequence). CDR3 DNA sequence: TGTGCCAGCAGCTTAGGTGGGACAGGGGGCAATGAGCAGTTCTTC. As protein: CASSLGGTGGNEQFF.

This chain connects TRBV5-5 to TRBJ1-2; 10 bases agree with TRBD1. CDR1 is SGHKS and CDR2 is YYEKEE in the germline V gene (reference sequence). This CDR3 comprises 13 residues. V dropped 4 bases and J dropped 6; count of bases not matched to a gene: 3. The CDR3 loop is CASSRQGANGYTF. The CDR3 DNA reads TGTGCCAGCAGCAGACAGGGGGCGAATGGCTACACCTTC.

The chain carries TRBV19 and TRBJ2-6; TRBD1 is a possible D gene (6 bases). The CDR3 loop spans 17 amino acids. CDR1 and CDR2 (germline): LNHDA, SQIVND (reference sequence). Trimming pared 2 bases from V and 0 bases from J, leaving 11 bases between. CDR3 protein: CASSIWGRGSGANVLTF. The CDR3 nucleotides are TGTGCCAGTAGTATATGGGGCAGGGGCTCTGGGGCCAACGTCCTGACTTTC.

The DNA for the CDR3 is TGTGCCAGCAGCCTCAGGGCCTCGGACACTGAAGCTTTCTTT. Its protein is CASSLRASDTEAFF. V is TRBV6-4 and J is TRBJ1-1; D is possibly TRBD1 (5 bases). Between the trimmed V and J ends, which lost 6 bases and 3 bases, there was a span of 14 bases. Germline loops: CDR1 MRHNA, CDR2 SNTAGT. CDR3 size: 14 residues.

Concerning this clone itself: A single base separates this from a much larger clone, so it may be a read error. The CDR3 loop reads CASSSADTQYF. The DNA of the CDR3 is TGTGCCAGCAGCTCCGCAGATACGCAGTATTTT. The chain recombines TRBV7-3 with TRBJ2-3, with D uncertain. Trimming removed 4 bases at V and 4 bases at J, with 3 bases between. Germline CDR1 SGHTA, CDR2 FQGTGA. CDR3 size: 11 residues.

The table lists this clone with many counts. V and J are TRBV10-3 and TRBJ2-7; the match to TRBD1 covers 8 bases. The V gene's germline CDR1 is ENHRY and CDR2 SYGVKD. The CDR3 runs to 15 residues. The trim removed 0 bases at V and 3 bases at J, leaving 4 bases unmatched. CDR3 sequence (DNA): TGTGCCATCAGTGAGTCGGGACAGGAGAACTACGAGCAGTACTTC. Translated: CAISESGQENYEQYF.

The rearrangement joins TRBV6-5 to TRBJ1-3; perhaps TRBD1 as D (6 bases). The CDR3 contains 15 residues. Germline CDR1 is MNHEY and CDR2 is SVGAGI. V lost 5 bases and J 2 bases, leaving 13 bases between the germline ends. For the CDR3, the DNA is TGTGCCAGCAGTCAGTCCCCAGGGGCTGGAAACACCATATATTTT. Residues: CASSQSPGAGNTIYF.

The chain employs TRBV7-3 and TRBJ2-2; D possibly corresponds to TRBD1 (5 bases). V lost 2 bases to trimming and J lost 8 bases, with 12 bases between them. Germline loops: CDR1 SGHTA, CDR2 FQGTGA. The CDR3 length is 14 residues. Here the CDR3 reads CASSLLRAAGELFF. In DNA, the CDR3 is TGTGCCAGCAGCTTACTCAGGGCTGCGGGGGAGCTGTTTTTT.

The rearrangement uses TRBV9 and TRBJ1-5, with a possible D match to TRBD1 (6 bases). V lost 2 bases to trimming and J lost 6 bases, with 9 bases between them. CDR3 length: 13 amino acids. Germline-derived CDR1 and CDR2 are SGDLS and YYNGEE. The CDR3 loop reads CASSVEGGQPQHF. For the CDR3, the DNA is TGTGCCAGCAGCGTCGAAGGGGGTCAGCCCCAGCATTTT.

The chain joins TRBV6-5 to TRBJ1-1; no reliable D call. The CDR3 totals 13 residues. Trimming removed 7 bases from V and 2 bases from J, with 11 bases in between. Germline V gene sequence: CDR1 MNHEY, CDR2 SVGAGI. CDR3: CASNIVSNTEAFF. The CDR3 bases are TGTGCCAGCAATATCGTTTCCAACACTGAAGCTTTCTTT.